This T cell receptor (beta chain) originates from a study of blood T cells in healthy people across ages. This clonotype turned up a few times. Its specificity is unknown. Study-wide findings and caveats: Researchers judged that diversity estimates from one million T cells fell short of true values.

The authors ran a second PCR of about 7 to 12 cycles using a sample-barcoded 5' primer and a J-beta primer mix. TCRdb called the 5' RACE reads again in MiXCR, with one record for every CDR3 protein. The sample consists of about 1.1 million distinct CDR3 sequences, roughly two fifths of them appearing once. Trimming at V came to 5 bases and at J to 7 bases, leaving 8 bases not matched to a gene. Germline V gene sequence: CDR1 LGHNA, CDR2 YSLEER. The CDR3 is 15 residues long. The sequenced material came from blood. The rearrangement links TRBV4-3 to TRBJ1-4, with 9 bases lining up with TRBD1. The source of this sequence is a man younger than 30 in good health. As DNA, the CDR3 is TGCGCCAGCAGCGAGGGACAGGGCTCATTTGAAAAACTGTTTTTT. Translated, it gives CASSEGQGSFEKLFF.